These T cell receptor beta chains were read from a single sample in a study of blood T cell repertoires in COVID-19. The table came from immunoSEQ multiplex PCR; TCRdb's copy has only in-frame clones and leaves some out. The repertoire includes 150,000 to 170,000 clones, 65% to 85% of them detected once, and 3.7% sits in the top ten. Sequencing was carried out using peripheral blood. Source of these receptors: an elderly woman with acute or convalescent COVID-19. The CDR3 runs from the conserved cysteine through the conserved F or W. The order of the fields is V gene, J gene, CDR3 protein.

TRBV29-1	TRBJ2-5	CSVYWTSSQETQYF
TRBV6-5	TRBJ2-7	CASSYYSGGSYEQYF
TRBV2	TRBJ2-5	CASRRQQETQYF
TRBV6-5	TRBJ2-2	CASSYVGGRGTGELFF
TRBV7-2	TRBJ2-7	CASSLGSSGGGREQYF
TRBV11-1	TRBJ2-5	CASSQLAGGSETQYF
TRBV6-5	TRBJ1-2	CASSKLDRGRRGYTF
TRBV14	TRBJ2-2	CASSPWRGPGITGELFF
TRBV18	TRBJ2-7	CASSQDITEQYF
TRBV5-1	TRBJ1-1	CASSLGDGLYTEAFF
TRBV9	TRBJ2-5	CASSVGRRLAGEGETQYF
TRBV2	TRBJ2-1	CASGIAGGPGNEQFF
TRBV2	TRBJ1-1	CASSTAAFIVGTGTEAFF
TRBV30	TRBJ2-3	CACLLAGGSTQYF
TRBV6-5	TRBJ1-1	CASSLRQGAEAFF
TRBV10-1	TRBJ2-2	CASSDLTNTGELFF
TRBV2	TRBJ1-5	CASSDFRGNQPQHF
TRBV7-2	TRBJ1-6	CASSSLQDSPLHF
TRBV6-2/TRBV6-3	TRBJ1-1	CASSDTGGVAEAFF
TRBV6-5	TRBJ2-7	CASSLFVGSAEQYF
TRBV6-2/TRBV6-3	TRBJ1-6	CASSRQGDSPLHF
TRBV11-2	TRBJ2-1	CASSHPGQGNGNEQFF
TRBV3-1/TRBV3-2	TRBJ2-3	CASSSQGTSGSLPTDTQYF
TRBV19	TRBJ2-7	CASRRGQGSSYEQYF
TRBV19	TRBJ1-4	CASRPGGAVEKLFF
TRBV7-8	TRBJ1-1	CASSSYGQSNTEAFF
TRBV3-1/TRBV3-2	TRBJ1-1	CASSQVMNTEAFF
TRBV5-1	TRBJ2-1	CASSVAGGSSSYNEQFF
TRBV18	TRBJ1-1	CASSQQTVPNTEAFF
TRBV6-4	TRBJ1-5	CASSPQGDSNQPQHF
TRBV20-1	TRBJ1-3	CSASDRASGNTIYF
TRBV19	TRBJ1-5	CASSIEGASQPQHF
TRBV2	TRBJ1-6	CASRTGTDNSPLHF
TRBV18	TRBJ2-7	CASSPGLAGVLEQYF
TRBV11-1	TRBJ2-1	CASSLSGTGYNEQFF
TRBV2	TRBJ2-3	CASSGQGTDTQYF
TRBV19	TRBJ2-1	CASSVQGAIYNEQFF